This is a list of T cell receptor beta chains from one sample in a study of T cells in Graves' hyperthyroidism and ophthalmopathy. TCRdb reanalysed the multiplex PCR reads using MiXCR and keeps one entry per CDR3 protein. The sample lists more than 300,000 distinct CDR3 sequences; less than 20% were seen once. Sequences were obtained from blood. These receptors all stem from a man aged 18 to 35 with Graves' ophthalmopathy. Each CDR3 is given with its conserved first and last residue. D genes are given only for firm matches. For some rows the clone size is stated as once, few or many, or as a class when expanded; others skip it.

>many|.|TRBV18|TRBJ1-4
TGTGCCAGCTCACTACGGGGGACTAATGAAAAACTGTTTTTT
CASSLRGTNEKLFF
>once|TRBD1|TRBV11-1|TRBJ2-7
TGTGCCAGCAGCTCGGGACAGTTGCGCGAGCAGTACTTC
CASSSGQLREQYF
>few|.|TRBV28|TRBJ2-5
TGTGCCAGCAGTAGGACTCAAACATGGGACCAGTACTTC
CASSRTQTWDQYF
>many|.|TRBV7-2|TRBJ1-6
TGTGCCAGCAGCTTTCACTTGAGCTCCTATAATTCACCCCTCCACTTT
CASSFHLSSYNSPLHF
>.|.|TRBV18|TRBJ1-2
TGTGCCAGCTCCCCAAATGGGGGATCCGGTGGCTACACCTTC
CASSPNGGSGGYTF
>.|TRBD1|TRBV29-1|TRBJ2-1
TGCAGCGTTGACCCAGGGACAGGGGGAGGGGAGCAGTTCTTC
CSVDPGTGGGEQFF
>.|.|TRBV28|TRBJ2-3
TGTGCCAGCAGTGCTCCTTACGGGGGCCGCACAGATACGCAGTATTTT
CASSAPYGGRTDTQYF
>few|.|TRBV9|TRBJ1-1
TGTGCCAGCAGCGTAGCCCCGGGACTGATCACTGAAGCTTTCTTT
CASSVAPGLITEAFF
>many|.|TRBV12-3/TRBV12-4|TRBJ1-5
TGTGCCAGCAGTTTTCGGGGGGCGAATCAGCCCCAGCATTTT
CASSFRGANQPQHF
>.|.|TRBV2|TRBJ1-5
TGTGCCAGCAGTCTTTGGACACCCTATAGCAATCAGCCCCAGCATTTT
CASSLWTPYSNQPQHF
>.|TRBD1|TRBV19|TRBJ2-7
TGTGCCAGTAGTGGATGGGACAGCTCCTACGAGCAGTACTTC
CASSGWDSSYEQYF
>.|TRBD1|TRBV2|TRBJ2-3
TGTGCCAGCAGAGGACAGGGGGGTATCGCAGGTACGCAGTATTTT
CASRGQGGIAGTQYF
>many|TRBD1|TRBV3-1|TRBJ1-3
TGTGCCAGCAGCTCAAGAGACAGGGGGCCTGGAAACACCATATATTTT
CASSSRDRGPGNTIYF
>.|.|TRBV5-1|TRBJ1-1
TGCGCCAGCAGTTCCAGAGGGGGACCTGAAGCTTTCTTT
CASSSRGGPEAFF
>.|TRBD2|TRBV20-1|TRBJ2-2
TGCAGTGCTAGAACCCGGGAGGGGGGATCAGGGGAGCTGTTTTTT
CSARTREGGSGELFF
>.|TRBD1|TRBV19|TRBJ2-3
TGTGCCAGTAGTACACGGACAGGGTTACCAGCCGATACGCAGTATTTT
CASSTRTGLPADTQYF
>many|.|TRBV28|TRBJ1-2
TGTGCCAGCCAGTCTAACTATGGCTACACCTTC
CASQSNYGYTF
>.|TRBD1|TRBV7-9|TRBJ1-4
TGTGCCAGCAGCCAGGGGGGCGGACCTAATGAAAAACTGTTTTTT
CASSQGGGPNEKLFF
>many|.|TRBV2|TRBJ1-2
TGTGCCTCACAGACTGTCTATGGCTACACCTTC
CASQTVYGYTF
>many|TRBD1|TRBV20-1|TRBJ1-1
TGCAGTGCTACCCAGGGGGCTGAAGCTTTCTTT
CSATQGAEAFF
>many|.|TRBV9|TRBJ1-1
TGTGCCAGCAGCGTAGGTGGAGTGATGAACACTGAAGCTTTCTTT
CASSVGGVMNTEAFF
>many|.|TRBV12-3/TRBV12-4|TRBJ2-1
TGTGCCAGCAGTTTCGAGAGGGGAAATGAGCAGTTCTTC
CASSFERGNEQFF
>.|.|TRBV4-3|TRBJ1-1
TGCGCCAGCAGCCAGAGCCCAGGGGCAGGAACTGAAGCTTTCTTT
CASSQSPGAGTEAFF
>many|TRBD1|TRBV29-1|TRBJ2-3
TGCAGCGTTGATGACAGGGGGCTGAGCACAGATACGCAGTATTTT
CSVDDRGLSTDTQYF
>many|TRBD1|TRBV6-1|TRBJ2-7
TGTGCCAGCATTAAGGGACAGGGGTGGACCTACGAGCAGTACTTC
CASIKGQGWTYEQYF
>few|.|TRBV10-3|TRBJ1-3
TGTGCCATCAGACAGGGACTTGAGGGTGGAAACACCATATATTTT
CAIRQGLEGGNTIYF
>many|.|TRBV20-1|TRBJ2-3
TGCAGTGCTAGAGAATCCGGCACAGATACGCAGTATTTT
CSARESGTDTQYF
>many|.|TRBV6-5|TRBJ2-7
TGTGCCAGCAGTTACGGACAGACCTACGAGCAGTACTTC
CASSYGQTYEQYF
>many|.|TRBV5-1|TRBJ1-1
TGCGCCAGCAGCCCGCCTGTCGGTGAAGCTTTCTTT
CASSPPVGEAFF